The text below deals with one T cell receptor (beta chain). What it binds is not known. This specimen belongs to a study of CD8+ T cells in alopecia areata. Starting from PBMCs, sorting isolated CD4+ and CD8+ T cells. Findings of the study overall: Higher clonality was seen in lesional scalp than in normal scalp, especially in alopecia totalis/universalis. Scalp sequencing also captures normal skin's resident alphabeta T cells.

Germline lookup yields CDR1 KGHSH and CDR2 LQKENI. CDR3 size: 12 residues. Trimming took 1 base from V and 10 from J, leaving 10 bases between them. TCR sequencing used cDNA made by reverse transcription of extracted RNA. Assay used: immunoSEQ multiplex PCR; TCRdb lists only in-frame clones, some missing. In the table there are about 180,000 clones, about 67% of which are singletons. Material: CD8+ T cells sorted from blood, obtained at week 0. This receptor was taken from a human donor with alopecia areata. The chain has TRBV18 and TRBJ1-1, with D possibly TRBD1 on 5 matching bases. CDR3 protein: CASSPLTGGAFF. The CDR3 nucleotides read TGTGCCAGCTCACCACTCACAGGAGGAGCTTTCTTT.